The rows below give T cell receptor beta chains drawn from one sample of a study of cytomegalovirus exposure and HLA in healthy donors. TCRdb's copy holds only in-frame clones and misses some; the assay was immunoSEQ multiplex PCR. The data show fewer than 200,000 clones, 91% seen once. Input material: PBMCs. These receptors originate from a woman aged 18-29 years in good health and CMV-seropositive. CDR3s include the opening cysteine and the closing phenylalanine or tryptophan. Each record gives: V gene, J gene, D gene, clone size, CDR3 protein, CDR3 DNA. A D gene is named only where the DNA matches it firmly. Not every row has a clone size; where given, it reads once, few, many or a size class.

TRBV5-4	TRBJ2-7	NA	once	CASSQLGVYEQYF	TGTGCCAGCAGCCAGCTAGGGGTCTACGAGCAGTACTTC
TRBV20-1	TRBJ2-3	NA	NA	CSPAEDTQYF	TGCAGTCCTGCGGAAGATACGCAGTATTTT
TRBV7-2	TRBJ2-3	TRBD2	NA	CASRKGLAGAGDTQYF	TGTGCCAGCAGGAAGGGACTAGCGGGAGCCGGGGATACGCAGTATTTT
TRBV18	TRBJ2-3	NA	NA	CASGGSSTDTQYF	TGTGCCAGCGGAGGGTCTAGCACAGATACGCAGTATTTT
TRBV6-4	TRBJ2-2	TRBD1	NA	CASSVAGGTGELFF	TGTGCCAGCAGTGTAGCAGGGGGCACCGGGGAGCTGTTTTTT
TRBV7-9	TRBJ2-3	NA	NA	CASSLFNTGVGTDTQYF	TGTGCCAGCAGCTTATTCAATACGGGAGTAGGCACAGATACGCAGTATTTT
TRBV5-4	TRBJ1-4	TRBD1	NA	CASSLGRGTGEKLFF	TGTGCCAGCAGCTTGGGGCGAGGGACAGGTGAAAAACTGTTTTTT
TRBV6-5	TRBJ2-3	TRBD2	NA	CASSWGLAWTDTQYF	TGTGCCAGCAGTTGGGGACTAGCGTGGACAGATACGCAGTATTTT
TRBV7-9	TRBJ2-1	TRBD2	NA	CASSLSLAGDEQFF	TGTGCCAGCAGCTTAAGCCTAGCGGGAGATGAGCAGTTCTTC
TRBV6-5	TRBJ2-1	TRBD1	NA	CASSYSAGQGVNEQFF	TGTGCCAGCAGTTACTCTGCGGGACAGGGGGTAAATGAGCAGTTCTTC
TRBV19	TRBJ2-7	TRBD1	NA	CASSETGLGYEQYF	TGTGCCAGTAGTGAGACAGGGCTGGGGTACGAGCAGTACTTC
TRBV4-1	TRBJ1-1	NA	NA	CASSQAESTVMNTEAFF	TGCGCCAGCAGCCAAGCGGAATCGACAGTGATGAACACTGAAGCTTTCTTT
TRBV27	TRBJ2-1	TRBD1	NA	CASSDQFSQGFHNEQFF	TGTGCCAGCAGTGACCAATTTTCACAGGGGTTCCACAATGAGCAGTTCTTC
TRBV2	TRBJ1-4	NA	NA	CASSEVRGGDRNEKLFF	TGTGCCAGCAGTGAGGTTCGGGGGGGTGATCGTAATGAAAAACTGTTTTTT